The sequence of this T cell receptor (beta chain) was determined in a study of cytomegalovirus exposure and HLA in healthy donors. Study-wide results and caveats: Previous analysis showed most TCR beta V segments were productive about 87% or about 30% of the time.

There are a few counts of this clone. Its specificity is not known. Primers for the PCR totalled 60 Vbeta and 13 Jbeta. Here immunoSEQ multiplex PCR was the method, and the copy in TCRdb shows in-frame clones only, minus some. The sample records about 150,000 clones, around four fifths being singletons. The material sequenced was PBMCs. The sequence was collected from a man aged 18-30 years in good health and CMV-seronegative.

This chain's CDR3 is CASSLSRMGGEKLFF. The CDR3 DNA follows: TGTGCCAGCAGCTTATCCCGGATGGGGGGGGAAAAACTGTTTTTT. The rearrangement joins TRBV11-2 to TRBJ1-4; a weak D match, TRBD1 (5 bases). Germline CDR1 is SGHAT and CDR2 is FQNNGV. This CDR3 is built from 15 residues. V was shortened by 2 bases and J by 8 bases, with 15 bases between the two germline ends.